A selection of T cell receptor beta chains follows, all from one sample in a study of neurological immune-mediated disorders. TCRdb redid the calling of the 5' RACE reads with MiXCR, one entry per CDR3 protein. In the table there are some 71,000 distinct CDR3 sequences, more than 8.5% of which are singletons. The specimen was PBMCs. The receptors derive from a man aged 30 to 39 in good health. Each CDR3 is given without its conserved first and last residue.

v_call: TRBV18; j_call: TRBJ1-5; cdr3_aa: ASSPASRGNQPQH
v_call: TRBV6-1; j_call: TRBJ2-3; cdr3_aa: ASNTIAGVGDTQY
v_call: TRBV5-1; j_call: TRBJ2-7; cdr3_aa: ASSLAGDSYEQY
v_call: TRBV12-3/TRBV12-4; j_call: TRBJ2-6; cdr3_aa: ASSRRDDYSGANVLT
v_call: TRBV27; j_call: TRBJ2-3; cdr3_aa: VSSPIGSTDTQY
v_call: TRBV6-1; j_call: TRBJ1-2; cdr3_aa: ASSEDLGYGYT
v_call: TRBV20-1; j_call: TRBJ2-3; cdr3_aa: SAQRGGTDTQY
v_call: TRBV20-1; j_call: TRBJ2-2; cdr3_aa: SARSEVGGDTGELF
v_call: TRBV28; j_call: TRBJ2-5; cdr3_aa: ASSGQTPSQETQY
v_call: TRBV30; j_call: TRBJ2-6; cdr3_aa: AWSVVSEGRGANVLT
v_call: TRBV15; j_call: TRBJ2-2; cdr3_aa: ATSRDFPNTGELF
v_call: TRBV27; j_call: TRBJ1-2; cdr3_aa: ASSLSAGEGYT
v_call: TRBV5-6; j_call: TRBJ2-6; cdr3_aa: ASSLPGQAPSGANVLT
v_call: TRBV29-1; j_call: TRBJ1-6; cdr3_aa: SVVEGVNSPLH
v_call: TRBV4-1; j_call: TRBJ2-7; cdr3_aa: ASSQEGPPGQSDTYEQY
v_call: TRBV9; j_call: TRBJ2-1; cdr3_aa: ASSGTPTRGRYNEQF